This T cell receptor beta chain was sequenced during a study of glioma-infiltrating T cells after dendritic cell vaccination. With 4 bases removed from V and 3 bases from J, the gap between germline ends came to 7 bases. The CDR3 runs 12 residues. Germline V gene data show CDR1 as SNHLY and CDR2 as FYNNEI. The repertoire was sequenced with immunoSEQ multiplex PCR; TCRdb's copy has only in-frame clones and lacks some. This sample has roughly 88,000 clones; over 75% occur once, and the top ten carry roughly 2.1%. Documented time point: after dendritic cell vaccination, including at tumor progression/relapse. Only patients with spare fresh-frozen tumor and over two years of follow-up were included.

The material sequenced was blood, taken after dendritic cell vaccination. This TCR derives from a human donor with glioblastoma. The chain has TRBV2 and TRBJ2-7, with unresolved D. DNA for the CDR3: TGTGCCAGCAGTGCACAGAGCTACGAGCAGTACTTC. It codes for CASSAQSYEQYF.